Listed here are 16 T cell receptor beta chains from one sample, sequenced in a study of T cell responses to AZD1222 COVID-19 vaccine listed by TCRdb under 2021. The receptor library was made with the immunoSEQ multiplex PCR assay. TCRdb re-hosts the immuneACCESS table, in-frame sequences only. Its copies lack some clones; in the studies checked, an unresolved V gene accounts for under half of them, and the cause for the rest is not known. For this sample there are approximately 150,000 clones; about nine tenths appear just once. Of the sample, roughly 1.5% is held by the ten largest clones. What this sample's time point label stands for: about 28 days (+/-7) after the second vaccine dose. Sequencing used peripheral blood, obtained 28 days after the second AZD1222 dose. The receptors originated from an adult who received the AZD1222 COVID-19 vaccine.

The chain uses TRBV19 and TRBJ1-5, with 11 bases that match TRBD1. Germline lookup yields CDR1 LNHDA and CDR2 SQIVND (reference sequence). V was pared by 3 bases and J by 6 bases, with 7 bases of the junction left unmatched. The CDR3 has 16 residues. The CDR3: CASSMEDRGRIQPQHF. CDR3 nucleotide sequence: TGTGCCAGTAGTATGGAGGACAGGGGGCGAATTCAGCCCCAGCATTTT.

CDR3 in amino acids: CASSSSVAGFQETQYF. The CDR3 region has the DNA TGCGCCAGCAGCTCAAGCGTAGCGGGCTTCCAAGAGACCCAGTACTTC. V gene TRBV5-1 combines with J gene TRBJ2-5; 7 bases are shared with TRBD2. The germline V gene has CDR1 SGHRS and CDR2 YFSETQ. The CDR3 length is 16 residues. The J segment lost 1 base and the V segment lost 3 bases, leaving 9 bases of the junction unmatched.

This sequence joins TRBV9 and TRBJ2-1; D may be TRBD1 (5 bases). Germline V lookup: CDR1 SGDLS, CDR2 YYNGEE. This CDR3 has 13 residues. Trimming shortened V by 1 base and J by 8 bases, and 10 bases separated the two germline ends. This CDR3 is CASSVTQGHEQFF. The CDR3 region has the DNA TGTGCCAGCAGCGTAACTCAGGGCCATGAGCAGTTCTTC.

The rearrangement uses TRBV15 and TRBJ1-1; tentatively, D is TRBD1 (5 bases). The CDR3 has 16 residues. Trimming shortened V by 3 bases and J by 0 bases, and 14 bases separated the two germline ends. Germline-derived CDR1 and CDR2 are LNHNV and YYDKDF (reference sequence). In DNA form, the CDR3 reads TGTGCCACCAGCAGTGGGGGGTTCTACTTGAACACTGAAGCTTTCTTT. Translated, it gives CATSSGGFYLNTEAFF.

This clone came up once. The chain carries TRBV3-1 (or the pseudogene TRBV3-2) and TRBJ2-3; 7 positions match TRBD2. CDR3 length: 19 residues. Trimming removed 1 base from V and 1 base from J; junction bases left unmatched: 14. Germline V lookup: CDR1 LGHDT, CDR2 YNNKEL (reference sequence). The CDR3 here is CASSQARGRGVGGTDTQYF. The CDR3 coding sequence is TGTGCCAGCAGCCAAGCTCGGGGTCGGGGGGTCGGTGGCACAGATACGCAGTATTTT.

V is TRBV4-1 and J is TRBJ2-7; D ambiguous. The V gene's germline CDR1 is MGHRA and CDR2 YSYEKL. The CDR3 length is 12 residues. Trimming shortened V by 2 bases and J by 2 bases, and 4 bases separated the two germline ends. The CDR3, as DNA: TGCGCCAGCAGCCAAACACCCTACGAGCAGTACTTC. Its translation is CASSQTPYEQYF.

The CDR3: CSVDRGADYGYTF. The CDR3 DNA reads TGCAGCGTTGATAGGGGGGCAGACTATGGCTACACCTTC. The chain links TRBV29-1 to TRBJ1-2; a weak D match, TRBD1 (6 bases). There are 13 residues in the CDR3. V shed 3 bases and J shed 3 bases, with 11 bases lying between them. CDR1 SQVTM and CDR2 ANQGSEA come from the germline V gene.

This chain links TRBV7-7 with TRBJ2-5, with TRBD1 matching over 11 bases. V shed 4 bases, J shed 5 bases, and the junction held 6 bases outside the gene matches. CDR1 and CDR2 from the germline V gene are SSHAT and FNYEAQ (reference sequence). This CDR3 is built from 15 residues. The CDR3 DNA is TGTGCCAGCAGCTCAGGACAGGGGGCGTGGGAGACCCAGTACTTC. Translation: CASSSGQGAWETQYF. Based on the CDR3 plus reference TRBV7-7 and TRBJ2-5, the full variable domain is GAGVSQSPRYKVTKRGQDVTLRCDPISSHATLYWYQQALGQGPEFLTYFNYEAQPDKSGLPSDRFSAERPEGSISTLTIQRTEQRDSAMYRCASSSGQGAWETQYFGPGTRLLVL.

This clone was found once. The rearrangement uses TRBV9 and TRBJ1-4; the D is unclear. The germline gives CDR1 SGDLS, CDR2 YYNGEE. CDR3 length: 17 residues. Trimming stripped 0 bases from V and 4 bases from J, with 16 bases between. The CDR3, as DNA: TGTGCCAGCAGCGTAGCCCAATCGACTATGTATAATGAAAAACTGTTTTTT. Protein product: CASSVAQSTMYNEKLFF.

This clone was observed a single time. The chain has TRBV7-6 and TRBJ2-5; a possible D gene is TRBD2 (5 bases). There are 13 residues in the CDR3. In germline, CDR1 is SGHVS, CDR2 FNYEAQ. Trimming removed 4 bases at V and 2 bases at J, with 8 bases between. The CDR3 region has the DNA TGTGCCAGCAGCTACCGGAGGCAAGAGACCCAGTACTTC. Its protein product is CASSYRRQETQYF.

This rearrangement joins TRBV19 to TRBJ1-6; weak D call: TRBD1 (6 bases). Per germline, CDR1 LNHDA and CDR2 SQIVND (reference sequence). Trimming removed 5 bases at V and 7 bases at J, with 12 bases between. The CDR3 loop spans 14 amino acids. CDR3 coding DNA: TGTGCCAGTAGTCCCGGACAGTTGAATTCACCCCTCCACTTT. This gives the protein CASSPGQLNSPLHF.

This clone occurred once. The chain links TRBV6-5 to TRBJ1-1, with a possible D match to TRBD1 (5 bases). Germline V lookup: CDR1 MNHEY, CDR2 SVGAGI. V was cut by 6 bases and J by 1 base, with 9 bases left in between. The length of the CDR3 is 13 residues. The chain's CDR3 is CASRPGGNTEAFF. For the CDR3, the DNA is TGTGCCAGCAGGCCCGGGGGGAACACTGAAGCTTTCTTT.

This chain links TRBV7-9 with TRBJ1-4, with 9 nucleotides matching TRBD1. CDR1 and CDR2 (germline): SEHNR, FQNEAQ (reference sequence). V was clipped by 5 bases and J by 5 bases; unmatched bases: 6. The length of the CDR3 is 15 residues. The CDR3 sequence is CASSPETGGNEKLFF. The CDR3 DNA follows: TGTGCCAGCAGCCCGGAGACAGGGGGAAATGAAAAACTGTTTTTT.

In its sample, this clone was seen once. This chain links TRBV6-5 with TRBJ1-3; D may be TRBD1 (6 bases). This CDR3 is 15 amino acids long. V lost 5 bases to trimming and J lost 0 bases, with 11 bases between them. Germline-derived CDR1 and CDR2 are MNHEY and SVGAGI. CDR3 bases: TGTGCCAGCAGTCCGTCAGGGGACTCTGGAAACACCATATATTTT. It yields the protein CASSPSGDSGNTIYF.

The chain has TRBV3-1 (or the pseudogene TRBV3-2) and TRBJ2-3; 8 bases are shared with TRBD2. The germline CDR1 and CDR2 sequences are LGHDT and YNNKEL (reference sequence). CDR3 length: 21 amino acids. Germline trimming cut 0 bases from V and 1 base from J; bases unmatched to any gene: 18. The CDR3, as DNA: TGTGCCAGCAGCCAAGATTTCTGGGCTAGCGGGTGCGGAGCGGGCACAGATACGCAGTATTTT. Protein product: CASSQDFWASGCGAGTDTQYF.

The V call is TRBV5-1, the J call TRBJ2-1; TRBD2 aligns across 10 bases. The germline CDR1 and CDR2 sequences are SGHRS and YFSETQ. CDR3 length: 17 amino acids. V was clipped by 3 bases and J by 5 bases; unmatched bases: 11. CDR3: CASSWGTSVAPHNEQFF. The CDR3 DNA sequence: TGCGCCAGCAGCTGGGGGACTAGCGTCGCGCCGCACAATGAGCAGTTCTTC.